This is a list of T cell receptor beta chains from one sample in a study of cytomegalovirus exposure and HLA in healthy donors. Generated by immunoSEQ multiplex PCR, the TCRdb table keeps only in-frame clones and is missing some. The sample includes some 130,000 clones, around 79% of them seen just once. Sequenced sample: PBMCs. These TCRs come from a middle-aged woman in good health and CMV-seronegative. Each CDR3 is given with its conserved first and last residue. The order of the fields is CDR3 protein, CDR3 DNA, J gene, clone size, V gene, D gene. The D gene is left open where the match is weak. Clone size is not always given. Where it is, it says once, few, many or a class for expanded clones.

CDR3aa: CASSLMSQTGRHRELFF
CDR3nt: TGTGCCAGCAGCTTAATGTCCCAAACAGGGCGTCACCGGGAGCTGTTTTTT
j_gene: TRBJ2-2
abundance: NA
v_gene: TRBV7-3
d_gene: NA

CDR3aa: CASSYSVVAGGYEQYF
CDR3nt: TGTGCCAGCAGTTACTCGGTTGTAGCGGGGGGTTACGAGCAGTACTTC
j_gene: TRBJ2-7
abundance: NA
v_gene: TRBV6-5
d_gene: TRBD2

CDR3aa: CASSPSGQGLEGQFF
CDR3nt: TGTGCCAGCTCACCATCAGGGCAGGGCCTAGAAGGGCAGTTCTTC
j_gene: TRBJ2-1
abundance: NA
v_gene: TRBV18
d_gene: NA

CDR3aa: CASSLSVRAGVSYEQYF
CDR3nt: TGTGCCAGCAGTTTATCGGTCCGGGCAGGGGTATCCTACGAGCAGTACTTC
j_gene: TRBJ2-7
abundance: NA
v_gene: TRBV27
d_gene: NA

CDR3aa: CASSLDGSYNEQFF
CDR3nt: TGCGCCAGCAGCTTGGACGGCTCCTACAATGAGCAGTTCTTC
j_gene: TRBJ2-1
abundance: few
v_gene: TRBV5-1
d_gene: NA

CDR3aa: CASSIQGGPYEQYF
CDR3nt: TGTGCCAGTAGTATTCAGGGGGGACCCTACGAGCAGTACTTC
j_gene: TRBJ2-7
abundance: NA
v_gene: TRBV19
d_gene: NA

CDR3aa: CASTLTAYNSPLHF
CDR3nt: TGTGCCAGCACCCTGACAGCGTATAATTCACCCCTCCACTTT
j_gene: TRBJ1-6
abundance: NA
v_gene: TRBV5-6
d_gene: NA

CDR3aa: CAWRDRGKRAEAFF
CDR3nt: TGTGCCTGGAGGGACAGGGGAAAACGGGCTGAAGCTTTCTTT
j_gene: TRBJ1-1
abundance: NA
v_gene: TRBV30
d_gene: TRBD1

CDR3aa: CANRSGTGTSNYGYTF
CDR3nt: TGTGCCAATAGATCCGGGACAGGGACCTCTAACTATGGCTACACCTTC
j_gene: TRBJ1-2
abundance: NA
v_gene: TRBV19
d_gene: TRBD1

CDR3aa: CASSGGGGVETQYF
CDR3nt: TGTGCCAGCAGTGGGGGTGGGGGGGTAGAGACCCAGTACTTC
j_gene: TRBJ2-5
abundance: NA
v_gene: TRBV5-4
d_gene: TRBD2

CDR3aa: CAISDQAKGATEAFF
CDR3nt: TGTGCCATCAGTGACCAGGCAAAAGGGGCCACTGAAGCTTTCTTT
j_gene: TRBJ1-1
abundance: NA
v_gene: TRBV10-3
d_gene: NA

CDR3aa: CASSYGGLAKNIQYF
CDR3nt: TGTGCCAGCAGCTACGGTGGGCTAGCCAAAAACATTCAGTACTTC
j_gene: TRBJ2-4
abundance: NA
v_gene: TRBV9
d_gene: NA